In this sample, the clone carrying this T cell receptor (beta chain) turned up once. V lost 4 bases and J 6 bases, leaving 9 bases between the germline ends. Germline V lookup: CDR1 MDHEN, CDR2 SYDVKM. There are 13 residues in the CDR3. This sample is part of a study of spatial heterogeneity in lung cancer. Regarding time point: sample taken at primary tumor resection. Whole RNA came from tumor, nontumor lung or frozen PBMC and was sequenced without being sorted. Each CDR3 protein gets one entry after TCRdb re-called the 5' RACE reads with MiXCR. The sample lists under 2,500 distinct CDR3 sequences, approximately 16% occurring once.

The TCR comes from a male donor with early-stage non-small cell lung cancer. The input for sequencing was normal lung tissue next to the tumor, taken at surgery. The J gene is TRBJ2-2, the V gene TRBV28, with D possibly TRBD1 on 5 matching bases. The CDR3 nucleotides read TGTGCCAGCAGTTCAGGGTTCTCCGGGGAGCTGTTTTTT. Residues: CASSSGFSGELFF.